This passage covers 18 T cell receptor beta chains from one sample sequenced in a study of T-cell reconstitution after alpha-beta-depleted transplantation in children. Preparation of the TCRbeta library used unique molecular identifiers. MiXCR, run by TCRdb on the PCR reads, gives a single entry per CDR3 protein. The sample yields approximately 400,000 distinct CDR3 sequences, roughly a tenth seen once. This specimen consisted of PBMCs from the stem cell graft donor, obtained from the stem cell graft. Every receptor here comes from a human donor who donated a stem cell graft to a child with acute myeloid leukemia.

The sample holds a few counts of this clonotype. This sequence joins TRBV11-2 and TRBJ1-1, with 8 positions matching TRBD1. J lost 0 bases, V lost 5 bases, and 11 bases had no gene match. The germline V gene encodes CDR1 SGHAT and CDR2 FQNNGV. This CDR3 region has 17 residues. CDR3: CASSDWTGMGVNTEAFF. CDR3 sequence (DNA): TGTGCCAGCAGCGACTGGACAGGGATGGGCGTGAACACTGAAGCTTTCTTT.

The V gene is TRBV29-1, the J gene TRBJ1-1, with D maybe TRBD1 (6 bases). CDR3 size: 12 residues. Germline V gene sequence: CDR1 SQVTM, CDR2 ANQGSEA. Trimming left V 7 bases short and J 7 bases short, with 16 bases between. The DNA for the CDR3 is TGCAGCGGAGTCGCACAGGGTGTTGAAGCTTTCTTT. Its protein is CSGVAQGVEAFF.

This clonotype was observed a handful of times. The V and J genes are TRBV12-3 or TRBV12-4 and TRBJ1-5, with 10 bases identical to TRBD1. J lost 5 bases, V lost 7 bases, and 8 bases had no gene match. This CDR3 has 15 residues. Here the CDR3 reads CASKRDRGSHQPQHF. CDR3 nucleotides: TGTGCCAGCAAAAGGGACAGGGGTTCCCATCAGCCCCAGCATTTT.

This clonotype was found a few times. The chain's CDR3 is CASKLQGGGEETQYF. The CDR3 region has the DNA TGTGCCAGCAAGCTACAGGGTGGTGGGGAAGAGACCCAGTACTTC. V usage is TRBV12-3 or TRBV12-4 and J usage is TRBJ2-5; D may be TRBD1 (6 bases). The CDR3 loop spans 15 amino acids. V was trimmed by 7 bases and J by 3 bases, leaving 18 bases between them.

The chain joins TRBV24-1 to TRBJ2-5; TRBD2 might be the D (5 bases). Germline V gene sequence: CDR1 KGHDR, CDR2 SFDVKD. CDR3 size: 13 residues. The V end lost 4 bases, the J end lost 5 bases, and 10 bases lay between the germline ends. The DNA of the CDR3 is TGTGCCACCAGTGACGGGGTCGAGGAGACCCAGTACTTC. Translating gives CATSDGVEETQYF.

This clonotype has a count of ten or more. The CDR3 nucleotides read TGTGCCAGCAGTACCGGGACAGCGCCCGGGGAGCTGTTTTTT. Translating gives CASSTGTAPGELFF. The chain employs TRBV6-1 and TRBJ2-2; the match to TRBD1 covers 7 bases. J gave up 6 bases and V 5 bases, and 6 bases lay outside the gene matches. In germline, CDR1 is MNHNS, CDR2 SASEGT. The CDR3 spans 14 residues.

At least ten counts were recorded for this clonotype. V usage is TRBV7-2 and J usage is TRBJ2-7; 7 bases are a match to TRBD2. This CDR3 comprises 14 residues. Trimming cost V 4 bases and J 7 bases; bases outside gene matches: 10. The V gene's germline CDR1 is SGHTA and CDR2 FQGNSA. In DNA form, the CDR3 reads TGTGCCAGCAGCTCAAGGGGAGGGCCTGGGGAGCAGTACTTC. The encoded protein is CASSSRGGPGEQYF. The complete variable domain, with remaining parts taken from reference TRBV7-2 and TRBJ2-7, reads GAGVSQSPSNKVTEKGKDVELRCDPISGHTALYWYRQSLGQGLEFLIYFQGNSAPDKSGLPSDRFSAERTGGSVSTLTIQRTQQEDSAVYLCASSSRGGPGEQYFGPGTRLTVT.

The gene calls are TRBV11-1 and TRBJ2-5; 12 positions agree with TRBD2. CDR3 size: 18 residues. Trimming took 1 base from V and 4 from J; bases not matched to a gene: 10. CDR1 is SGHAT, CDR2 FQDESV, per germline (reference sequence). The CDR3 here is CASSLGFGGLAGRETQYF. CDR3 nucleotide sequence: TGTGCCAGCAGCTTAGGTTTCGGTGGACTAGCGGGGAGAGAGACCCAGTACTTC.

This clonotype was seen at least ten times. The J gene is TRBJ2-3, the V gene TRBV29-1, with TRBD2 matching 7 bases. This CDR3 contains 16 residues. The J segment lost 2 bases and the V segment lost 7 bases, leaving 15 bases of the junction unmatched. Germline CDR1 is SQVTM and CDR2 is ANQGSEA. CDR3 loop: CSASGSSSGFTDTQYF. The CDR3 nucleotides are TGCAGCGCCTCCGGTTCGTCTAGCGGATTCACAGATACGCAGTATTTT.

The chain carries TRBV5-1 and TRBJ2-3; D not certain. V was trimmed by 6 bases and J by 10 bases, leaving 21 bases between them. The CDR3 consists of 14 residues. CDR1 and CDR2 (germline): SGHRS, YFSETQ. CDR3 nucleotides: TGCGCCAGCAAGGTGGCTAGTCTGGCCGGTGCGCAGTATTTT. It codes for CASKVASLAGAQYF. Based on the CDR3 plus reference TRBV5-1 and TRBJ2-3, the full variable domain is KAGVTQTPRYLIKTRGQQVTLSCSPISGHRSVSWYQQTPGQGLQFLFEYFSETQRNKGNFPGRFSGRQFSNSRSEMNVSTLELGDSALYLCASKVASLAGAQYFGPGTRLTVL.

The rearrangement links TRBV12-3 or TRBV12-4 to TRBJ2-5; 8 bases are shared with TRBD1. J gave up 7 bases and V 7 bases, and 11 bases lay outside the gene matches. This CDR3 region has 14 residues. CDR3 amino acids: CASTRTGIMGTQYF. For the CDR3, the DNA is TGTGCCAGCACCCGGACAGGGATCATGGGGACCCAGTACTTC.

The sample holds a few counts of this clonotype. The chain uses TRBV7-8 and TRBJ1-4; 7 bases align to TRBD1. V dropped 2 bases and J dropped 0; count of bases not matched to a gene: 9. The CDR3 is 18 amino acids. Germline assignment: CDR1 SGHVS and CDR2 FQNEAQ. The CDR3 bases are TGTGCCAGCAGCTTAAGAACTTGGGACAGCACAACTAATGAAAAACTGTTTTTT. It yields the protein CASSLRTWDSTTNEKLFF.

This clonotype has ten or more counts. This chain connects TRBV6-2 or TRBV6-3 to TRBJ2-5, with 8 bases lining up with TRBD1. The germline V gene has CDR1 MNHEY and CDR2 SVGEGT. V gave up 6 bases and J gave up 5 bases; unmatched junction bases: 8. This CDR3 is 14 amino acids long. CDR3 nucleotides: TGTGCCAGCAGACGCCCACAGGGGGTGGAGACCCAGTACTTC. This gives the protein CASRRPQGVETQYF.

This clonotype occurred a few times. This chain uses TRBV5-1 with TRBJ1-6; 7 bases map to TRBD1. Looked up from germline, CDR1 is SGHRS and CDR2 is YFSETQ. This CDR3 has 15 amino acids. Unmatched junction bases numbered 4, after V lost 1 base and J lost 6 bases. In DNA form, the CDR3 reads TGCGCCAGCAGCTTGACAGGGGCTTCTAATTCACCCCTCCACTTT. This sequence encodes CASSLTGASNSPLHF.

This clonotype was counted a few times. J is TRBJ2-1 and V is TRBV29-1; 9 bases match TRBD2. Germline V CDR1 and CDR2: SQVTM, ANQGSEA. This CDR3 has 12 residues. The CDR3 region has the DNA TGCACCAACAGCGGGAGGTACAATGAGCAGTTCTTC. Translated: CTNSGRYNEQFF.

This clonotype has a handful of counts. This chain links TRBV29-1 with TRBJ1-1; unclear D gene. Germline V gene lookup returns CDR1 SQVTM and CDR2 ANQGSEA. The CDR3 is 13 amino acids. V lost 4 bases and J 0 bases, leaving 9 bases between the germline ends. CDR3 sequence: CSVVRRMNTEAFF. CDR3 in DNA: TGCAGCGTTGTCAGGAGAATGAACACTGAAGCTTTCTTT.

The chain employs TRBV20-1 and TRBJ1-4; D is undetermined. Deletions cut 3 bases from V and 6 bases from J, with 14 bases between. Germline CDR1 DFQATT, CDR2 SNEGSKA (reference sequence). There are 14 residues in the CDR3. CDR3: CSASTLAGDEKLFF. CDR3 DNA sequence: TGCAGTGCTAGTACTTTGGCCGGAGATGAAAAACTGTTTTTT.

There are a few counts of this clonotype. CDR3 residues: CSARMGGKETQYF. CDR3 coding DNA: TGCAGTGCTAGGATGGGCGGGAAAGAGACCCAGTACTTC. The chain has TRBV20-1 and TRBJ2-5, with a tentative D call TRBD2 (6 bases). CDR1 and CDR2 from the germline V gene are DFQATT and SNEGSKA (reference sequence). The CDR3 extends over 13 amino acids. V lost 3 bases to trimming and J lost 3 bases, with 11 bases between them.